This T cell receptor beta chain was captured in a study of identical twins' blood T cells. At the level of the study: Around 53 million reads covered roughly six alpha-chain and roughly six beta-chain libraries.

Both ends of each TCR cDNA library bore sample-specific barcodes. TCRdb fed the 5' RACE reads into MiXCR, producing one record per CDR3 protein. This table holds 350,000 to 450,000 distinct CDR3 sequences, roughly 27% found once. Trimming left V 1 base short and J 0 bases short, with 9 bases between. Germline V CDR1 and CDR2: LNHNV, YYDKDF (reference sequence). This CDR3 has 15 amino acids. On this clonotype: The antigen is unknown.

Study-level results: Twins shared more top CDR3 clonotypes than unrelated donors did. Shared CDR3 clonotype counts between two donors mainly tracked the product of their cloneset sizes, twins included.

The clonotype originates from a woman between 18 and 49 years old in good health. Sample: PBMCs. This chain joins TRBV15 and TRBJ1-1; D is unclear. CDR3 amino acids: CATSRVETLNTEAFF. CDR3 coding DNA: TGTGCCACCAGCAGAGTCGAGACACTGAACACTGAAGCTTTCTTT.